Following are 2 T cell receptor beta chains from one sample sequenced in a study of Ad26.COV2.S vaccination and SARS-CoV-2 variants. The repertoire was sequenced with immunoSEQ multiplex PCR; TCRdb's copy has only in-frame clones and lacks some. The sample yields roughly 420,000 clones, 80% to 90% seen once. The treatment here: roughly 19 received Ad26.COV2.S at low or high dose, single or two shots; about 5 received placebo; per-sample allocation not given. The samples date from day 63 after the first vaccine or placebo injection. This specimen consisted of peripheral blood, obtained in a trial of Ad26.COV2.S vaccine versus placebo. These receptors all stem from a person aged 18 to 65 who received the Ad26.COV2.S COVID-19 vaccine or a placebo.

The chain is built from TRBV19 and TRBJ2-3; 10 positions match TRBD1. CDR1 and CDR2 from the germline V gene are LNHDA and SQIVND (reference sequence). Unmatched junction bases numbered 15, after V lost 9 bases and J lost 6 bases. This CDR3 spans 16 amino acids. CDR3 residues: CASSRRTGGRRDTQYF. CDR3 DNA sequence: TGTGCCAGCTCGCGTCGGACAGGGGGGCGTCGCGATACGCAGTATTTT. Full variable domain (missing parts from reference TRBV19 and TRBJ2-3): DGGITQSPKYLFRKEGQNVTLSCEQNLNHDAMYWYRQDPGQGLRLIYYSQIVNDFQKGDIAEGYSVSREKKESFPLTVTSAQKNPTAFYLCASSRRTGGRRDTQYFGPGTRLTVL.

This chain uses TRBV28 with TRBJ2-7; TRBD1 agrees at 10 bases. The CDR3 extends over 14 amino acids. Per the germline V gene, CDR1 is MDHEN and CDR2 is SYDVKM. J was trimmed by 4 bases and V by 6 bases; bases with no gene match: 6. The CDR3 bases are TGTGCCAGCAGCCTGGACAGGGGGATTTACGAGCAGTACTTC. This translates into CASSLDRGIYEQYF.